These 5 T cell receptor beta chains were all obtained from the same sample, sequenced in a study of shared clonotypes between healthy human individuals. Sequencing used immunoSEQ multiplex PCR; TCRdb keeps in-frame clones, though not all of them. The sample contains under 2,500,000 clones, 95% of which appear only once. Sequenced: naive CD4+ T cells sorted from blood. The subset is: CD45RA+ positively selected. These TCRs come from a man between 18 and 35 years old in good health.

V usage is TRBV5-8 and J usage is TRBJ1-6; D remains ambiguous. V was clipped by 6 bases and J by 4 bases, with 17 bases between them. The CDR3 runs 16 residues. Germline CDR1 and CDR2: SGHTS and YDEGEE. This chain's CDR3 is CASTDPGRTYNSPLHF. CDR3 DNA: TGTGCCAGCACTGACCCAGGCCGGACGTATAATTCACCCCTCCACTTT.

On this clone: The same CDR3 is also encoded by other DNA sequences in this sample. The rearrangement uses TRBV29-1 and TRBJ1-5; D gene unclear. Germline V gives CDR1 SQVTM, CDR2 ANQGSEA. The CDR3 has 12 amino acids. V dropped 4 bases and J dropped 2 bases, with 6 bases sitting between them. The CDR3 DNA is TGCAGCGTTGGGGAGGGCAATCAGCCCCAGCATTTT. Translating it yields CSVGEGNQPQHF. The entire variable domain, with the rest obtained from reference TRBV29-1 and TRBJ1-5, is as follows: SAVISQKPSRDICQRGTSLTIQCQVDSQVTMMFWYRQQPGQSLTLIATANQGSEATYESGFVIDKFPISRPNLTFSTLTVSNMSPEDSSIYLCSVGEGNQPQHFGDGTRLSIL.

The chain has TRBV6-1 and TRBJ2-7; 11 bases are a match to TRBD2. The CDR3 has 17 residues. The germline V gene has CDR1 MNHNS and CDR2 SASEGT. Losses at the gene ends were 1 base for V and 0 bases for J; bases not matched to a gene: 5. The CDR3 reads CASSEVSGGAISYEQYF. The CDR3 DNA sequence: TGTGCCAGCAGTGAAGTTAGCGGGGGGGCTATCTCCTACGAGCAGTACTTC.

The genes are TRBV6-6 and TRBJ1-2; D possibly corresponds to TRBD1 (5 bases). Germline V gene sequence: CDR1 MNHNY, CDR2 SVGAGI (reference sequence). The CDR3 extends over 12 amino acids. V dropped 10 bases and J dropped 4 bases, with 13 bases sitting between them. The CDR3: CATSSGSYGYTF. As DNA, the CDR3 is TGTGCCACGTCATCAGGGTCCTATGGCTACACCTTC.

The chain is built from TRBV7-9 and TRBJ2-5, with TRBD2 identical over 9 bases. CDR1 is SEHNR, CDR2 FQNEAQ, per germline (reference sequence). CDR3 length: 16 residues. Germline trimming cut 3 bases from V and 2 bases from J; bases unmatched to any gene: 7. The CDR3: CASSLLAGSQQETQYF. CDR3 DNA: TGTGCCAGCAGCTTGCTAGCGGGGAGCCAGCAAGAGACCCAGTACTTC.